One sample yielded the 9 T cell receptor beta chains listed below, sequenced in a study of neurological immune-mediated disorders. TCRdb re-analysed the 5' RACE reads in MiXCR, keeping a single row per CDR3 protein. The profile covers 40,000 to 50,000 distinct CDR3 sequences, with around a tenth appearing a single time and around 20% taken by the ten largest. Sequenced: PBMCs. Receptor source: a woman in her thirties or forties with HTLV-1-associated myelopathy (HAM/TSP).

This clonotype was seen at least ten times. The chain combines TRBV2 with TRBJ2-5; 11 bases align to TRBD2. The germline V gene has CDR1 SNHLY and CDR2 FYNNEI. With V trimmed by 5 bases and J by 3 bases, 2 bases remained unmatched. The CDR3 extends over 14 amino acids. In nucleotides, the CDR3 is TGTGCCAGCAGTCTGACTAGCGGGGAAGAGACCCAGTACTTC. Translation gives CASSLTSGEETQYF.

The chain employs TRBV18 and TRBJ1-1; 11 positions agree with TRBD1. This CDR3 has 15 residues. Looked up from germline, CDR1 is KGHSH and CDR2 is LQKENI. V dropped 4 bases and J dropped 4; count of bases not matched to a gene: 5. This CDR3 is CASSRGTGGSTEAFF. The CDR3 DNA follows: TGTGCCAGCTCACGCGGGACAGGGGGATCCACTGAAGCTTTCTTT.

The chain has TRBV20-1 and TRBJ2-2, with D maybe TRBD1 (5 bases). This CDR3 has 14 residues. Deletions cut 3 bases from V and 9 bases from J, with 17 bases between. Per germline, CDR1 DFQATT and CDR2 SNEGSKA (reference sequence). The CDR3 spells CSASDRSNTRELFF. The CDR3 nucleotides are TGCAGTGCTAGTGACAGATCGAACACTAGGGAGCTGTTTTTT.

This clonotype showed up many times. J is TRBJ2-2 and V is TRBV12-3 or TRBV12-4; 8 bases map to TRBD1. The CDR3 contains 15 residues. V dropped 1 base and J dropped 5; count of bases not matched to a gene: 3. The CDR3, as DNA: TGTGCCAGCAGTTTAGATACAGGGGGGACCGGGGAGCTGTTTTTT. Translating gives CASSLDTGGTGELFF.

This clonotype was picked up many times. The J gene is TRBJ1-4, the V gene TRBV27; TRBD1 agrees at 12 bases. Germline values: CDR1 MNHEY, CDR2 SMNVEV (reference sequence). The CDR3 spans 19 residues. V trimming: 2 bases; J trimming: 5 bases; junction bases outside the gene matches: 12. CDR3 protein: CASSLRFWGQGARNEKLFF. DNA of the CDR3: TGTGCCAGCAGTTTAAGGTTCTGGGGACAGGGGGCGCGAAATGAAAAACTGTTTTTT.

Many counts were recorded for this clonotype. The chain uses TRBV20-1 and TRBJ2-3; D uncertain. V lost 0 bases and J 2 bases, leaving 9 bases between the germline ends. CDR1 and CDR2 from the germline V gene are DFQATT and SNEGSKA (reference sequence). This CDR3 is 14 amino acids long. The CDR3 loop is CSARDQRNTDTQYF. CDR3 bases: TGCAGTGCTAGAGATCAGCGCAACACAGATACGCAGTATTTT.

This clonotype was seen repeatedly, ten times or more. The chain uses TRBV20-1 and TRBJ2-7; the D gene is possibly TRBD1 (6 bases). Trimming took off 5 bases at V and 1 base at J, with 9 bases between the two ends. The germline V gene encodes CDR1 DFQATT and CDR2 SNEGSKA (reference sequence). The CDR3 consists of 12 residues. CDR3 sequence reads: CSARGQSYEQYF. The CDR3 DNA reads TGCAGTGCTCGCGGACAGTCCTACGAGCAGTACTTC.

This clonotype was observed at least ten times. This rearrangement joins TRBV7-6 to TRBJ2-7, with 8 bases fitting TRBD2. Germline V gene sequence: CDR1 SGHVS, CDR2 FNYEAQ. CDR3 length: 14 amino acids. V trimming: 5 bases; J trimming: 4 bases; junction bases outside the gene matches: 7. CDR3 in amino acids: CASSTSGELYEQYF. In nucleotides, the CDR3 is TGTGCCAGCAGCACTAGCGGAGAACTGTACGAGCAGTACTTC.

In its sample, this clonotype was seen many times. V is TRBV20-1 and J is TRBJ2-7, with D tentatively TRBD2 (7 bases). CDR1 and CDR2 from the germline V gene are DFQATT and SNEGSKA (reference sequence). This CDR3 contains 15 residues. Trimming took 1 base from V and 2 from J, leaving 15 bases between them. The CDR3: CSARARGGNAYEQYF. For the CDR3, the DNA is TGCAGTGCTAGAGCCCGCGGGGGCAACGCCTACGAGCAGTACTTC.